The next 15 T cell receptor beta chains were all read from a single sample in a study of cytomegalovirus exposure and HLA in healthy donors. PCR employed 60 Vbeta and 13 Jbeta primers. Generated by immunoSEQ multiplex PCR, the TCRdb table keeps only in-frame clones and is missing some. The sample has roughly 260,000 clones; approximately 85% are singletons. The specimen was PBMCs. These receptors were obtained from a woman aged 40 to 49 in good health and CMV-seropositive.

The V and J genes are TRBV28 and TRBJ2-2, with TRBD1 matching over 8 bases. This CDR3 is built from 16 residues. Per the germline V gene, CDR1 is MDHEN and CDR2 is SYDVKM. The V segment lost 2 bases and the J segment 0 bases; nucleotides outside the gene matches: 2. CDR3 loop: CASSLQGATNTGELFF. The CDR3, as DNA: TGTGCCAGCAGTTTACAGGGGGCTACGAACACCGGGGAGCTGTTTTTT.

The chain carries TRBV2 and TRBJ1-2; TRBD1 agrees at 11 bases. Germline V lookup: CDR1 SNHLY, CDR2 FYNNEI. This CDR3 is 16 amino acids long. The J segment lost 3 bases and the V segment lost 5 bases, leaving 8 bases of the junction unmatched. The DNA of the CDR3 is TGTGCCAGCAGTATACGGACAGGGGGCCTGGACTATGGCTACACCTTC. Its translation: CASSIRTGGLDYGYTF. Complete variable domain (other parts from reference TRBV2 and TRBJ1-2): EPEVTQTPSHQVTQMGQEVILRCVPISNHLYFYWYRQILGQKVEFLVSFYNNEISEKSEIFDDQFSVERPDGSNFTLKIRSTKLEDSAMYFCASSIRTGGLDYGYTFGSGTRLTVV.

The chain employs TRBV7-8 and TRBJ1-1, with D perhaps matching TRBD1 (6 bases). The length of the CDR3 is 14 residues. V lost 0 bases and J 5 bases, leaving 10 bases between the germline ends. Germline V gene sequence: CDR1 SGHVS, CDR2 FQNEAQ. Written as DNA, the CDR3 is TGTGCCAGCAGCTTAGCAGGGGGAGAGACTGAAGCTTTCTTT. Protein product: CASSLAGGETEAFF.

This sequence joins TRBV28 and TRBJ1-1; 10 bases line up with TRBD1. Germline V gene data show CDR1 as MDHEN and CDR2 as SYDVKM. The V segment lost 10 bases and the J segment 1 base; nucleotides outside the gene matches: 3. This CDR3 is 13 amino acids long. For the CDR3, the DNA is TGTGCCATCGGACAGGGGGGGAACACTGAAGCTTTCTTT. This codes for CAIGQGGNTEAFF.

With regard to this clone: One end of the junction is discordant with germline, which a read error may explain. The chain is built from TRBV7-9 and TRBJ1-5; D gene uncertain. This CDR3 region has 15 residues. In germline, CDR1 is SEHNR, CDR2 FQNEAQ (reference sequence). In nucleotides, the CDR3 is TGTTCCAGCAGCTTAGGCGGAGATAGCAATCAGCCCCAGCATTTT. This translates into CSSSLGGDSNQPQHF.

This clone showed up just once. The rearrangement joins TRBV7-2 to TRBJ1-5; D not certain. Deletions cut 5 bases from V and 3 bases from J, with 11 bases between. CDR3 length: 14 amino acids. Per the germline V gene, CDR1 is SGHTA and CDR2 is FQGNSA. As DNA, the CDR3 is TGTGCCAGCAGCCTCATGGGCCTCAATCAGCCCCAGCATTTT. Translation gives CASSLMGLNQPQHF.

The rearrangement uses TRBV29-1 and TRBJ2-7, with D maybe TRBD1 (5 bases). The CDR3 loop spans 12 amino acids. Germline CDR1 reads SQVTM; CDR2 reads ANQGSEA. V dropped 6 bases and J dropped 0 bases, with 9 bases sitting between them. The DNA of the CDR3 is TGCAGCGTGGGGCTAGACTCCTACGAGCAGTACTTC. It yields the protein CSVGLDSYEQYF.

The chain joins TRBV9 to TRBJ1-3, with no clear D. Germline V gives CDR1 SGDLS, CDR2 YYNGEE. Trimming shortened V by 3 bases and J by 3 bases, and 22 bases separated the two germline ends. There are 18 residues in the CDR3. CDR3 region: CASSEAHLGALGGNTIYF. The CDR3 nucleotides read TGTGCCAGCAGCGAGGCCCATTTGGGAGCGCTAGGTGGAAACACCATATATTTT.

The rearrangement joins TRBV18 to TRBJ1-3; 7 bases line up with TRBD1. Trimming at V came to 3 bases and at J to 4 bases, leaving 6 bases not matched to a gene. CDR1 and CDR2 (germline): KGHSH, LQKENI. The CDR3 spans 15 residues. The chain's CDR3 is CASSPFAGGGNTIYF. DNA for the CDR3: TGTGCCAGCTCACCCTTTGCAGGGGGAGGAAACACCATATATTTT.

The chain couples TRBV27 to TRBJ1-2; D is possibly TRBD1 (6 bases). The CDR3 consists of 14 residues. Trimming removed 3 bases from V and 8 bases from J, with 16 bases in between. CDR1 is MNHEY and CDR2 is SMNVEV in the germline V gene (reference sequence). The CDR3 region is CASSFGGAAWGYTF. The CDR3 bases are TGTGCCAGCAGTTTCGGGGGGGCTGCCTGGGGCTACACCTTC.

Only a few counts were recorded for this clone. The chain combines TRBV28 with TRBJ2-6; D might be TRBD2 (5 bases). The CDR3 consists of 15 residues. Germline CDR1 MDHEN, CDR2 SYDVKM. V was shortened by 7 bases and J by 4 bases, with 14 bases between the two germline ends. CDR3 residues: CASTKSGSGANVLTF. The CDR3 DNA reads TGTGCCAGCACCAAATCGGGATCAGGGGCCAACGTCCTGACTTTC.

The chain uses TRBV30 and TRBJ2-7, with TRBD2 matching over 10 bases. V lost 6 bases to trimming and J lost 2 bases; unmatched junction nucleotides: 1. The germline V gene encodes CDR1 GTSNPN and CDR2 SVGIG (reference sequence). The CDR3 is made up of 12 amino acids. DNA for the CDR3: TGTGCCTGCGGACTAGCGGCCTACGAGCAGTACTTC. Residues: CACGLAAYEQYF.

The rearrangement links TRBV2 to TRBJ2-2, with D perhaps TRBD2 (6 bases). Trimming cost V 6 bases and J 4 bases, with 21 bases left between them. This CDR3 region has 17 residues. Germline assignment: CDR1 SNHLY and CDR2 FYNNEI. CDR3 in DNA: TGTGCCAGCAGCGGCATTATCCGGGAGTCAGGCACCGGGGAGCTGTTTTTT. Residues: CASSGIIRESGTGELFF.

The genes are TRBV4-2 and TRBJ2-1; D ambiguous. V was shortened by 1 base and J by 8 bases, with 18 bases between the two germline ends. The CDR3 has 16 amino acids. Germline lookup yields CDR1 LGHNA and CDR2 YNFKEQ. The CDR3 DNA sequence: TGTGCCAGCAGCCAAGGTAGCCTAATAGGCTTAGATGAGCAGTTCTTC. Encoded protein: CASSQGSLIGLDEQFF.

The rearrangement uses TRBV28 and TRBJ2-7; TRBD2 matches at 8 bases. The CDR3 spans 13 residues. The J segment lost 2 bases and the V segment lost 3 bases, leaving 0 bases of the junction unmatched. Germline lookup yields CDR1 MDHEN and CDR2 SYDVKM. The CDR3 nucleotides read TGTGCCAGCAGTTTGGGACTAGCCTACGAGCAGTACTTC. Translating gives CASSLGLAYEQYF.